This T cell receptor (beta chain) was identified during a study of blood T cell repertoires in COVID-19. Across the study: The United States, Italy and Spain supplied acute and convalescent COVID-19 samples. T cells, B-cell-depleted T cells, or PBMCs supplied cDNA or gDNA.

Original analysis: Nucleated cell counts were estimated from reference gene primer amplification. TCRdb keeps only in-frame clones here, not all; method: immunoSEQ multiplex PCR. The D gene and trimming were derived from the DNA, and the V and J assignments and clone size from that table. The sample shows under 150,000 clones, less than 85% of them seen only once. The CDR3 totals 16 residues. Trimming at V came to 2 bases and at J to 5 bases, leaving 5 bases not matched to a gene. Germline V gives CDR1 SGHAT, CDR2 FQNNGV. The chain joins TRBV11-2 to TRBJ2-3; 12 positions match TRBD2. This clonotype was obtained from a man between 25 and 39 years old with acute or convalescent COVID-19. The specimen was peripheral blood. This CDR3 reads CASSLLAGGLGDTQYF. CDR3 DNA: TGTGCCAGCAGCTTACTAGCGGGGGGGCTGGGAGATACGCAGTATTTT. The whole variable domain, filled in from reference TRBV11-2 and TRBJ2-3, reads EAGVAQSPRYKIIEKRQSVAFWCNPISGHATLYWYQQILGQGPKLLIQFQNNGVVDDSQLPKDRFSAERLKGVDSTLKIQPAKLEDSAVYLCASSLLAGGLGDTQYFGPGTRLTVL.